The rows below give T cell receptor beta chains drawn from one sample of a study of T cells in Graves' hyperthyroidism and ophthalmopathy. TCRdb reprocessed the multiplex PCR reads with MiXCR, giving one entry per CDR3 protein. Counted here are about 640,000 distinct CDR3 sequences, under 25% occurring once; the ten biggest clones make up approximately 30%. Sample: blood. The source is a man younger than 40 with Graves' ophthalmopathy. CDR3s include the opening cysteine and the closing phenylalanine or tryptophan. Fields, in order: clone size, J gene, V gene, D gene, CDR3 length, CDR3 DNA, CDR3 protein. D genes are given only for firm matches. Only some rows state a clone size, as once, few, many or a class for expanded clones.

>NA|TRBJ1-2|TRBV25-1|NA|16
TGTGCCAGCAGTGAATTCCTCCAGGGTCGGGACTATGGCTACACCTTC
CASSEFLQGRDYGYTF
>NA|TRBJ2-1|TRBV20-1|NA|19
TGCAGTGCTGAGGACGGGACAGTTACACCGGGACTAGGTGACAATGAGCAGTTCTTC
CSAEDGTVTPGLGDNEQFF
>few|TRBJ2-3|TRBV6-2/TRBV6-3|NA|20
TGTGCCAGCAGTTACTTCCCGCTTATCGTGAGGGGCGGTTCCCTAGATACGCAGTATTTT
CASSYFPLIVRGGSLDTQYF
>many|TRBJ1-1|TRBV11-2|NA|13
TGTGCCAGCAGCTTAGAACGTAGCACTGAAGCTTTCTTT
CASSLERSTEAFF
>NA|TRBJ2-4|TRBV9|NA|16
TGTGCCAGCAGCCCTTGGAGGGCGGGGGCCAAAAACATTCAGTACTTC
CASSPWRAGAKNIQYF
>many|TRBJ2-7|TRBV11-3|NA|11
TGTGCCAGCCACAATTTCTACGAGCAGTACTTC
CASHNFYEQYF
>NA|TRBJ1-1|TRBV7-3|TRBD1|15
TGTGCCAGCAGCTCCGGACAGGGTCAGAACACTGAAGCTTTCTTT
CASSSGQGQNTEAFF
>NA|TRBJ2-1|TRBV11-2|TRBD2|15
TGTGCCAGCAGCCTCCGGGACTATACTTACAATGAGCAGTTCTTC
CASSLRDYTYNEQFF
>NA|TRBJ1-4|TRBV6-9|NA|16
TGTGCCAGCAGTTACGGGACGGAACCAACTAATGAAAAACTGTTTTTT
CASSYGTEPTNEKLFF
>many|TRBJ2-7|TRBV11-1|TRBD2|16
TGTGCCAGCAGCTTAGCGTCTAGCGGATACTCCTACGAGCAGTACTTC
CASSLASSGYSYEQYF
>many|TRBJ1-2|TRBV11-2|NA|13
TGTGCCAGCAGCTTTGACAGGCGGCAGGGCTACACCTTC
CASSFDRRQGYTF
>few|TRBJ2-7|TRBV20-1|TRBD2|17
TGCAGTGCCACGGGACTCCCTGCGACTAGCGGGATTTACGAGCAGTACTTC
CSATGLPATSGIYEQYF
>NA|TRBJ2-1|TRBV7-2|NA|14
TGTGCCAGCAGCTTAGCGCAGGGCTTAGGTGAGCAGTTCTTC
CASSLAQGLGEQFF
>many|TRBJ2-1|TRBV7-2|NA|13
TGTGCCAGCAGCTCACAGGCTTACAATGAGCAGTTCTTC
CASSSQAYNEQFF
>NA|TRBJ2-5|TRBV7-8|NA|16
TGTGCCAGCAGCTTACCCCCCTTGGGCTCAGAAGAGACCCAGTACTTC
CASSLPPLGSEETQYF
>NA|TRBJ2-5|TRBV6-5|TRBD2|16
TGTGCCAGCAGTTACTCGATTAGCGGGAGCGGGAAGACCCAGTACTTC
CASSYSISGSGKTQYF
>many|TRBJ2-1|TRBV2|NA|13
TGTGCCAGCAGTGTCAATGGTTACAATGAGCAGTTCTTC
CASSVNGYNEQFF
>NA|TRBJ2-7|TRBV4-2|NA|16
TGTGCCAGCAGCCAAGATCAGTCAGGGCTGGCCTACGAGCAGTACTTC
CASSQDQSGLAYEQYF
>many|TRBJ2-3|TRBV24-1|NA|12
TGTGCCACCAGTGATGAGTCGGATACGCAGTATTTT
CATSDESDTQYF
>many|TRBJ2-5|TRBV12-3/TRBV12-4|NA|12
TGTGCCAGCAGTGGGGATGCGGGGACCCAGTACTTC
CASSGDAGTQYF
>few|TRBJ2-1|TRBV2|NA|14
TGTGCCAGCAGCCGAACCGCAGGGATCGATGAGCAGTTCTTC
CASSRTAGIDEQFF
>many|TRBJ2-7|TRBV7-8|TRBD2|15
TGTGCCAGCAGCCCGAGCGGCGGGAGATCCTACGAGCAGTACTTC
CASSPSGGRSYEQYF
>many|TRBJ2-3|TRBV5-1|NA|14
TGCGCCAGCAGCCCCGCCCCCGGGACAGATACGCAGTATTTT
CASSPAPGTDTQYF
>many|TRBJ1-5|TRBV2|NA|14
TGTGCCAGCAGGCCCGATACTAGCAATCAGCCCCAGCATTTT
CASRPDTSNQPQHF
>few|TRBJ1-6|TRBV9|NA|15
TGTGCCAGCAGCGTAGAGGGCAGGAGAAATTCACCCCTCCACTTT
CASSVEGRRNSPLHF
>many|TRBJ1-6|TRBV30|NA|15
TGTGCCTGGAGTGGGGTGACAGTCTATAATTCACCCCTCCACTTT
CAWSGVTVYNSPLHF
>many|TRBJ1-5|TRBV28|NA|11
TGTGCCAGCAGTTATGGACAGCCCCAGCATTTT
CASSYGQPQHF
>NA|TRBJ2-6|TRBV30|NA|16
TGTGCCTGGACCTCTGGGGGGTTCGCTGGGGCCAACGTCCTGACTTTC
CAWTSGGFAGANVLTF
>many|TRBJ2-1|TRBV7-2|TRBD2|16
TGTGCCAGCAGCTTACAGGGGACTAGCGGGAGGAATGAGCAGTTCTTC
CASSLQGTSGRNEQFF
>NA|TRBJ2-7|TRBV20-1|NA|13
TGCAGTGCGGGCCCGACGGGAAACTACGAGCAGTACTTC
CSAGPTGNYEQYF
>few|TRBJ2-5|TRBV9|TRBD2|16
TGTGCCAGCAGCGGGGGAGGGGGACTAGCGGAAGAGACCCAGTACTTC
CASSGGGGLAEETQYF
>NA|TRBJ2-3|TRBV6-1|NA|15
TGTGCCAGCAACTCAGGGGGGCGCATCACAGATACGCAGTATTTT
CASNSGGRITDTQYF
>NA|TRBJ2-5|TRBV7-9|TRBD2|14
TGTGCCAGCAGCTTAGGCGGGAGGGGGGAGACCCAGTACTTC
CASSLGGRGETQYF
>NA|TRBJ2-1|TRBV3-2|NA|12
TGTGCCAGCAGCCATGCCTGCAATGAGCAGTTCTTC
CASSHACNEQFF
>many|TRBJ1-2|TRBV27|NA|13
TGTGCCAGCAGTTTGGTTGCTAACTATGGCTACACCTTC
CASSLVANYGYTF
>few|TRBJ2-2|TRBV20-1|NA|13
TGCAGTGCTAGAGATGGGCGGACCGGGGAGCTGTTTTTT
CSARDGRTGELFF
>many|TRBJ2-3|TRBV11-2|TRBD2|18
TGTGCCAGCAGCTTAGTCGTCGGTGGCGGGAGGGCCCCAGATACGCAGTATTTT
CASSLVVGGGRAPDTQYF
>NA|TRBJ1-2|TRBV29-1|TRBD1|17
TGCAGCGTTGAAGGGCCGGAAAAGGGGGCCCCTAACTATGGCTACACCTTC
CSVEGPEKGAPNYGYTF
>NA|TRBJ2-7|TRBV30|TRBD2|16
TGTGCCTCCCTGCGTGGAGCGGGAGGTTTGGCGAACGAGCAGTACTTC
CASLRGAGGLANEQYF